The 25 T cell receptor beta chains below all came from one sample that was sequenced in a study of cytomegalovirus exposure and HLA in healthy donors. PCR amplification relied on 60 Vbeta primers (plus 13 Jbeta primers). Sequencing used immunoSEQ multiplex PCR; TCRdb keeps in-frame clones, though not all of them. The sample yields 140,000 to 150,000 clones, around 82% seen once. The material sequenced was PBMCs. The receptors were gathered from a woman aged 18-29 years in good health and CMV-seropositive.

The chain couples TRBV2 to TRBJ1-2; D uncertain. The CDR3 length is 12 residues. V lost 2 bases and J 7 bases, leaving 8 bases between the germline ends. Germline V gene data show CDR1 as SNHLY and CDR2 as FYNNEI. In nucleotides, the CDR3 is TGTGCCAGCAGTGAACGAGGGAGTGGCTACACCTTC. Protein sequence: CASSERGSGYTF.

The genes are TRBV4-2 and TRBJ1-5; maybe TRBD1 (5 bases). Germline V gene sequence: CDR1 LGHNA, CDR2 YNFKEQ. The CDR3 is 15 residues long. V dropped 3 bases and J dropped 4 bases, with 13 bases sitting between them. The CDR3 sequence: CASSQERQLNQPQHF. The CDR3 DNA follows: TGTGCCAGCAGCCAGGAGCGACAGCTGAATCAGCCCCAGCATTTT.

The chain joins TRBV28 to TRBJ2-7; the D gene is possibly TRBD2 (6 bases). Germline CDR1 MDHEN, CDR2 SYDVKM. The CDR3 spans 14 residues. V lost 8 bases and J lost 0, with 14 bases in between. CDR3 nucleotides: TGTGCCAGCGGAGGGCAGACCCCCTCCTACGAGCAGTACTTC. Translated, it gives CASGGQTPSYEQYF.

The sample holds one count of this clone. The chain is built from TRBV6-1 and TRBJ1-3; D is perhaps TRBD1 (5 bases). The V end was cut by 6 bases, the J end by 0 bases, with 12 bases between. The CDR3 runs 15 residues. CDR1 and CDR2 (germline): MNHNS, SASEGT. The DNA of the CDR3 is TGTGCCAGCAGCTCGGAAAGGGGCTCTGGAAACACCATATATTTT. It is translated as CASSSERGSGNTIYF.

This sequence joins TRBV5-6 and TRBJ1-2; TRBD1 is a possible D gene (5 bases). The germline V gene has CDR1 SGHDT and CDR2 YYEEEE. The CDR3 extends over 15 amino acids. The germline V and J ends were trimmed by 7 bases and 7 bases, with 23 bases remaining between them. The CDR3 DNA reads TGTGCCAGCCGGGGGTCCGGTTTTCGCAATGGTGGCTACACCTTC. Protein: CASRGSGFRNGGYTF. Full variable domain (outside the CDR3, taken from reference TRBV5-6 and TRBJ1-2): DAGVTQSPTHLIKTRGQQVTLRCSPKSGHDTVSWYQQALGQGPQFIFQYYEEEERQRGNFPDRFSGHQFPNYSSELNVNALLLGDSALYLCASRGSGFRNGGYTFGSGTRLTVV.

J is TRBJ2-5 and V is TRBV7-2; 9 bases line up with TRBD1. The J call could be wrong; TRBJ2-7 is a better fit for the DNA end. CDR3 size: 16 residues. Germline V CDR1 and CDR2: SGHTA, FQGNSA. Here the CDR3 reads CASSTLGQGPSHEQYF. The DNA of the CDR3 is TGTGCCAGCAGCACCCTCGGACAGGGGCCGTCCCACGAGCAGTACTTC.

J is TRBJ2-7 and V is TRBV19; 9 bases map to TRBD1. Germline-derived CDR1 and CDR2 are LNHDA and SQIVND (reference sequence). The length of the CDR3 is 14 residues. The trim removed 3 bases at V and 4 bases at J, leaving 4 bases unmatched. The CDR3 loop is CASSIGTGLYEQYF. The CDR3 DNA reads as TGTGCCAGTAGTATTGGGACAGGGCTATACGAGCAGTACTTC.

This rearrangement joins TRBV7-2 to TRBJ2-3; 10 bases match TRBD2. CDR1 is SGHTA and CDR2 is FQGNSA in the germline V gene. CDR3 length: 14 residues. V gave up 7 bases and J gave up 9 bases; unmatched junction bases: 10. In DNA, the CDR3 is TGTGCCAGCACCCTAAGCGGGGGGGCATCCACGCAGTATTTT. Its translation: CASTLSGGASTQYF.

The chain has TRBV4-3 and TRBJ2-2; D is uncertain. This CDR3 spans 15 amino acids. Germline V lookup: CDR1 LGHNA, CDR2 YSLEER. V shed 2 bases and J shed 4 bases, with 11 bases lying between them. This CDR3 is CASSQTSTRTGELFF. The CDR3 nucleotides are TGCGCCAGCAGCCAAACCTCGACTCGCACCGGGGAGCTGTTTTTT.

The chain carries TRBV5-1 and TRBJ2-3; D might be TRBD2 (6 bases). V shed 4 bases and J shed 5 bases, with 14 bases lying between them. CDR1 and CDR2 from the germline V gene are SGHRS and YFSETQ. This CDR3 has 14 residues. The CDR3 here is CASSPRDSQDTQYF. Written as DNA, the CDR3 is TGCGCCAGCAGCCCCCGGGACTCCCAAGATACGCAGTATTTT. The full variable domain, rest sourced from reference TRBV5-1 and TRBJ2-3, is KAGVTQTPRYLIKTRGQQVTLSCSPISGHRSVSWYQQTPGQGLQFLFEYFSETQRNKGNFPGRFSGRQFSNSRSEMNVSTLELGDSALYLCASSPRDSQDTQYFGPGTRLTVL.

This rearrangement joins TRBV5-6 to TRBJ1-1; D is unresolved. CDR1 and CDR2 (germline): SGHDT, YYEEEE. With 0 bases removed from V and 1 base from J, the gap between germline ends came to 7 bases. The CDR3 has 14 residues. CDR3: CASSLGRRNTEAFF. The CDR3, as DNA: TGTGCCAGCAGCTTGGGGCGGAGGAACACTGAAGCTTTCTTT.

The chain employs TRBV9 and TRBJ2-5, with a tentative D call TRBD1 (6 bases). Per germline, CDR1 SGDLS and CDR2 YYNGEE. This CDR3 has 15 amino acids. V was pared by 0 bases and J by 5 bases, with 14 bases between. In DNA form, the CDR3 reads TGTGCCAGCAGCGTAGTGGGGGCTAGGGGTGAGACCCAGTACTTC. Translated: CASSVVGARGETQYF. Filled out from reference TRBV9 and TRBJ2-5, the complete variable domain reads DSGVTQTPKHLITATGQRVTLRCSPRSGDLSVYWYQQSLDQGLQFLIQYYNGEERAKGNILERFSAQQFPDLHSELNLSSLELGDSALYFCASSVVGARGETQYFGPGTRLLVL.

V gene TRBV10-3 combines with J gene TRBJ1-1; 9 bases are a match to TRBD1. The CDR3 is 16 residues long. Germline CDR1 and CDR2: ENHRY and SYGVKD. J gave up 4 bases and V 0 bases, and 6 bases lay outside the gene matches. Here the CDR3 DNA reads TGTGCCATCAGTGAGTCTTTAGGGACAGGGAGCACTGAAGCTTTCTTT. Its translation is CAISESLGTGSTEAFF.

With respect to this clone: The junction and the germline gene differ at one end; a read error may be behind it. In DNA form, the CDR3 reads TGCAGCGTGGAAGGGGTACAGGGCTCTAACTATGGCTACACCTTC. Its protein is CSVEGVQGSNYGYTF. The V and J genes are TRBV29-1 and TRBJ1-2; D is possibly TRBD1 (6 bases). This CDR3 is 15 amino acids long. Per the germline V gene, CDR1 is SQVTM and CDR2 is ANQGSEA.

This rearrangement joins TRBV30 to TRBJ1-6; maybe TRBD1 (6 bases). Trimming shortened V by 2 bases and J by 13 bases, and 21 bases separated the two germline ends. The CDR3 extends over 15 amino acids. From germline, CDR1 is GTSNPN and CDR2 SVGIG (reference sequence). The CDR3 DNA sequence: TGTGCCTGGAGTCCGGCAGGGGCCACTCGGTCGCCCCTCCACTTT. It specifies CAWSPAGATRSPLHF.

This clone was counted only a few times. This chain uses TRBV5-1 with TRBJ2-3; D perhaps matches TRBD2 (5 bases). V shed 4 bases and J shed 2 bases, with 8 bases lying between them. Per the germline V gene, CDR1 is SGHRS and CDR2 is YFSETQ. This CDR3 is 13 amino acids long. The CDR3 is CASSVGDTDTQYF. The CDR3 region has the DNA TGCGCCAGCAGCGTCGGGGACACAGATACGCAGTATTTT.

The chain recombines TRBV4-1 with TRBJ2-2; the D gene is possibly TRBD2 (5 bases). Germline lookup yields CDR1 MGHRA and CDR2 YSYEKL. V was cut by 4 bases and J by 0 bases, with 15 bases left in between. The CDR3 consists of 17 residues. The chain's CDR3 is CASSLPWERANTGELFF. The CDR3 DNA follows: TGCGCCAGCAGCCTCCCATGGGAGAGAGCGAACACCGGGGAGCTGTTTTTT.

The chain joins TRBV5-4 to TRBJ2-3, with TRBD1 matching 8 bases. The germline CDR1 and CDR2 sequences are SGHNT and YYREEE (reference sequence). The CDR3 has 16 residues. The trim removed 3 bases at V and 6 bases at J, leaving 12 bases unmatched. The CDR3 DNA sequence: TGTGCCAGCAGCTCAGGGCCGGCGACAGGGGACGATACGCAGTATTTT. It codes for CASSSGPATGDDTQYF.

CDR3 nucleotides: TGTGCCAGCAGTTACTCTAGGGGGTACTACGAGCAGTACTTC. Translated: CASSYSRGYYEQYF. The J gene is TRBJ2-7, the V gene TRBV6-6, with D tentatively TRBD1 (6 bases). The CDR3 is 14 amino acids. Between the trimmed V and J ends, which lost 0 bases and 3 bases, there was a span of 9 bases. The V gene's germline CDR1 is MNHNY and CDR2 SVGAGI (reference sequence).

This clone occurred a few times. The CDR3 region has the DNA TGTGCCAGCAGCAGGACGGGACTAACTAACACCGGGGAGCTGTTTTTT. Protein: CASSRTGLTNTGELFF. The chain is built from TRBV13 and TRBJ2-2; TRBD2 matches at 7 bases. V was pared by 5 bases and J by 2 bases, with 8 bases of the junction left unmatched. Per the germline V gene, CDR1 is PRHDT and CDR2 is FYEKMQ (reference sequence). The CDR3 is made up of 16 amino acids.

The V gene is TRBV6-6, the J gene TRBJ1-6; 8 bases line up with TRBD1. Losses at the gene ends were 6 bases for V and 0 bases for J; bases not matched to a gene: 4. There are 16 residues in the CDR3. The germline V gene has CDR1 MNHNY and CDR2 SVGAGI (reference sequence). The CDR3 nucleotides read TGTGCCAGCAGGCGGACAGGGAGCTCCTATAATTCACCCCTCCACTTT. Its protein product is CASRRTGSSYNSPLHF.

The chain couples TRBV7-8 to TRBJ1-6; D ambiguous. CDR1 is SGHVS, CDR2 FQNEAQ, per germline. V was trimmed by 8 bases and J by 9 bases, leaving 26 bases between them. This CDR3 spans 17 amino acids. CDR3 protein: CASSTLRNRGDGSPLHF. In DNA, the CDR3 is TGTGCCAGCTCTACCCTTCGGAACCGGGGAGATGGTTCACCCCTCCACTTT.

The V call is TRBV5-1, the J call TRBJ1-1; D remains unclear. The ends were cut back, 5 bases at V and 0 bases at J, with 14 bases in the middle. Germline CDR1 is SGHRS and CDR2 is YFSETQ. The CDR3 spans 15 residues. CDR3 DNA: TGCGCCAGCAGGTTTACGGGGTGGATGAACACTGAAGCTTTCTTT. The encoded protein is CASRFTGWMNTEAFF.

CDR3 nucleotide sequence: TGTGCCAGCAGCCTAAGACCGACAGGGACTTCCTACGAGCAGTACTTC. It is translated as CASSLRPTGTSYEQYF. The chain uses TRBV5-6 and TRBJ2-7, with D perhaps matching TRBD1 (7 bases). This CDR3 is 16 amino acids long. Germline CDR1 and CDR2: SGHDT and YYEEEE. The V end lost 4 bases, the J end lost 1 base, and 18 bases lay between the germline ends.

The chain carries TRBV5-1 and TRBJ2-1; perhaps TRBD1 as D (5 bases). The CDR3 consists of 14 residues. From germline, CDR1 is SGHRS and CDR2 YFSETQ. V was shortened by 0 bases and J by 4 bases, with 8 bases between the two germline ends. The CDR3 reads CASSLDRPYNEQFF. The CDR3 nucleotides read TGCGCCAGCAGCTTGGACAGGCCTTACAATGAGCAGTTCTTC.